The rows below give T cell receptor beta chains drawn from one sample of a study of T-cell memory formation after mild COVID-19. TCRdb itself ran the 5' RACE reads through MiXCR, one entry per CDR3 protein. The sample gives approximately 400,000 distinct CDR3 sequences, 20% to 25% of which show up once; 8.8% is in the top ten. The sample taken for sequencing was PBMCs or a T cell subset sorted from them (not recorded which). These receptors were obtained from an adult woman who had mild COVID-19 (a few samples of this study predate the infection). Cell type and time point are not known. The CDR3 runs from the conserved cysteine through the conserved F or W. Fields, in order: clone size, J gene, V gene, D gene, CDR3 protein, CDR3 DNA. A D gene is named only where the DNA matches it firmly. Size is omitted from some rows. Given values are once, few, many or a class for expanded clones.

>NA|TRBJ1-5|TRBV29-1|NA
CSVVVATGNQPQHF
TGCAGCGTTGTAGTAGCAACAGGAAATCAGCCCCAGCATTTT
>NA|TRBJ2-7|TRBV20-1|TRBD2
CSAKASGKYEQYF
TGCAGTGCTAAGGCTAGCGGGAAATACGAGCAGTACTTC
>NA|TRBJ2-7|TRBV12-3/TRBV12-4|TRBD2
CASSFSGTSGSVYEQYF
TGTGCCAGCAGTTTCTCCGGGACTAGCGGGAGTGTGTACGAGCAGTACTTC
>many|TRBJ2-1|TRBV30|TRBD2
CAWSAQAGDEQFF
TGTGCCTGGAGTGCCCAAGCGGGAGATGAGCAGTTCTTC
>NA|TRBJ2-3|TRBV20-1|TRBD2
CSASPLAGDTDTQYF
TGCAGTGCGAGCCCCCTAGCGGGAGACACAGATACGCAGTATTTT
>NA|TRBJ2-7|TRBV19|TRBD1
CASSSGQGNHYEQYF
TGTGCCAGTAGTTCGGGACAGGGGAATCACTACGAGCAGTACTTC
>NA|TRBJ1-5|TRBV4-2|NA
CASSQGVGPGWPQHF
TGTGCCAGCAGCCAAGGAGTAGGTCCCGGTTGGCCCCAGCATTTT
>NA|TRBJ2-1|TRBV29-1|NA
CSVEAGQSSYNEQFF
TGCAGCGTTGAGGCAGGGCAAAGCTCCTACAATGAGCAGTTCTTC
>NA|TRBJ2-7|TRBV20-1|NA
CSARGRVSYEQYF
TGCAGTGCTAGGGGGCGGGTATCCTACGAGCAGTACTTC
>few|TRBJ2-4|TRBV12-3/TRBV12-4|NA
CASSRDRGVKNIQYF
TGTGCCAGCAGCAGGGACCGCGGAGTCAAAAACATTCAGTACTTC
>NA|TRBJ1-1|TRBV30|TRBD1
CAWSVTGTGDTEAFF
TGTGCCTGGAGTGTCACCGGGACAGGAGACACTGAAGCTTTCTTT
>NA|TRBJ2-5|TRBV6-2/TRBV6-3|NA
CASSYHPGETQYF
TGTGCCAGCAGTTACCACCCGGGCGAGACCCAGTACTTC
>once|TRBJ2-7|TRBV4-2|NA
CATRRGGTYEQYF
TGTGCCACCCGCAGGGGTGGCACCTACGAGCAGTACTTC
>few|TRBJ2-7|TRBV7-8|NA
CASSSIEGTNEQYF
TGTGCCAGCAGCTCCATCGAGGGTACGAACGAGCAGTACTTC
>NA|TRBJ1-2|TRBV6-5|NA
CASSYLQGLSGYTF
TGTGCCAGCAGTTACCTCCAGGGTTTATCTGGCTACACCTTC
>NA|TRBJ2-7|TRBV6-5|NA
CASSYSIGGRENEQYF
TGTGCCAGCAGTTACTCCATTGGGGGCAGGGAAAACGAGCAGTACTTC
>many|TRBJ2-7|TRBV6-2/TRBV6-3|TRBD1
CASSPPGQGYYEQYF
TGTGCCAGCAGCCCCCCGGGACAGGGATACTACGAGCAGTACTTC
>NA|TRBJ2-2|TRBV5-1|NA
CASSLRQLTGELFF
TGCGCCAGCAGCCTCCGACAGCTTACCGGGGAGCTGTTTTTT
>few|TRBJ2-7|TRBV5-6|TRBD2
CASSLGGLAMYEQYF
TGTGCCAGCAGCTTGGGCGGACTAGCGATGTACGAGCAGTACTTC
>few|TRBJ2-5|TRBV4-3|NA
CASSQDYGLETQYF
TGCGCCAGCAGCCAAGATTACGGGCTGGAGACCCAGTACTTC
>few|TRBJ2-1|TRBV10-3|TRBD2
CAISFSEPGLARSSYNEQFF
TGTGCCATCAGTTTCTCCGAGCCTGGACTAGCGCGGAGCTCCTACAATGAGCAGTTCTTC
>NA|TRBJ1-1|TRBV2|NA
CASRSVGGEAFF
TGTGCCAGCAGAAGTGTGGGGGGTGAAGCTTTCTTT
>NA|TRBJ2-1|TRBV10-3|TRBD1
CDISASGQGNEQFF
TGTGACATCAGTGCATCCGGACAGGGCAATGAGCAGTTCTTC
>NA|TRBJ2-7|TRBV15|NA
CATSRTGTAYEQYF
TGTGCCACCAGCAGAACCGGGACGGCCTACGAGCAGTACTTC
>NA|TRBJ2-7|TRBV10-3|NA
CAITDGGSYEQYF
TGTGCCATCACTGACGGAGGCTCCTACGAGCAGTACTTC
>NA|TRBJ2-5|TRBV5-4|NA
CASSGRDIQETQYF
TGTGCCAGCAGCGGCCGGGACATCCAAGAGACCCAGTACTTC
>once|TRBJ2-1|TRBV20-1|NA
CRAGRGTLYNEQFF
TGCAGGGCCGGGCGCGGGACCCTTTACAATGAGCAGTTCTTC
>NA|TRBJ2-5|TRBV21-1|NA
CASSDDSLAGEQETQYF
TGTGCCAGCAGCGACGATAGCCTAGCGGGGGAACAAGAGACCCAGTACTTC
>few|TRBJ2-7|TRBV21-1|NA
CASSNLVWDPNEGEQYF
TGTGCCAGCAGCAATTTAGTCTGGGACCCCAATGAAGGCGAGCAGTACTTC
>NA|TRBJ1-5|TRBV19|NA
CASSIWDAGTQPQHF
TGTGCCAGTAGTATATGGGATGCGGGGACTCAGCCCCAGCATTTT
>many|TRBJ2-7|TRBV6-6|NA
CASSPTAYEQYF
TGTGCCAGCAGCCCCACAGCCTACGAGCAGTACTTC
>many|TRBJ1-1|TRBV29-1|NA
CSVVGQNTEAFF
TGCAGCGTAGTCGGACAGAACACTGAAGCTTTCTTT
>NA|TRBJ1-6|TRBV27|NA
CASSRTQGRVDNSPLHF
TGTGCCAGCAGCCGAACTCAGGGCCGGGTGGATAATTCACCCCTCCACTTT
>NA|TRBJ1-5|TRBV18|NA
CASSPVTGLDQPQHF
TGTGCCAGCTCACCTGTAACAGGGTTGGATCAGCCCCAGCATTTT
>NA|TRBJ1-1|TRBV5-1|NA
CASSLGQAEAFF
TGCGCCAGCAGCTTGGGACAGGCTGAAGCTTTCTTT
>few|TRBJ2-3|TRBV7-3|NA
CASSLTGPTDTQYF
TGTGCCAGCAGCTTAACAGGCCCTACAGATACGCAGTATTTT
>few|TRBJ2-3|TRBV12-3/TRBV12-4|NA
CASSSHGTVLSTDTQYF
TGTGCCAGCAGTTCCCACGGGACCGTTTTAAGCACAGATACGCAGTATTTT
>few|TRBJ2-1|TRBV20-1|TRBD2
CSAHLAGGGNEQFF
TGCAGTGCTCACCTAGCGGGAGGGGGGAATGAGCAGTTCTTC
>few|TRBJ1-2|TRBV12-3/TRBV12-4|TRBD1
CASISTGSNYGYTF
TGTGCCAGCATTTCGACAGGGTCTAACTATGGCTACACCTTC
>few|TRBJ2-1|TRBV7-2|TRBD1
CASSFGQGLGNEQFF
TGTGCCAGCAGCTTCGGACAGGGATTAGGGAATGAGCAGTTCTTC
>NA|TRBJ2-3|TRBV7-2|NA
CASSPPWDHTDTQYF
TGTGCCAGCAGTCCACCCTGGGACCACACAGATACGCAGTATTTT
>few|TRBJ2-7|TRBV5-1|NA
CASRLRVGYEQYF
TGCGCCAGCAGGTTGAGGGTTGGTTACGAGCAGTACTTC